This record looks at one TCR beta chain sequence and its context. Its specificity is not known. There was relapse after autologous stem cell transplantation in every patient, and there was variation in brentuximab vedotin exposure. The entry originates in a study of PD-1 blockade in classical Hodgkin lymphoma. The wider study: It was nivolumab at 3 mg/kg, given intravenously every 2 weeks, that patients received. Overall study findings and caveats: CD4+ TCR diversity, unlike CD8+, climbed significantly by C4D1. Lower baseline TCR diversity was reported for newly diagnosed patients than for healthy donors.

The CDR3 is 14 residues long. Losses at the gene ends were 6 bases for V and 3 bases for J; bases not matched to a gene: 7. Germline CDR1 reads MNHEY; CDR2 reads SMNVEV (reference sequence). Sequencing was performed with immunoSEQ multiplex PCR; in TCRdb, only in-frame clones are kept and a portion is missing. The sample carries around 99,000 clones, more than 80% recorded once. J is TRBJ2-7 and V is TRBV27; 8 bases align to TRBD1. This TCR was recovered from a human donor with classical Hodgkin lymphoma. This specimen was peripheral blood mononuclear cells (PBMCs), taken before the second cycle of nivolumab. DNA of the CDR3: TGTGCCAGCAGCCTCACAACAGGGGGCTACGAGCAGTACTTC. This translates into CASSLTTGGYEQYF.